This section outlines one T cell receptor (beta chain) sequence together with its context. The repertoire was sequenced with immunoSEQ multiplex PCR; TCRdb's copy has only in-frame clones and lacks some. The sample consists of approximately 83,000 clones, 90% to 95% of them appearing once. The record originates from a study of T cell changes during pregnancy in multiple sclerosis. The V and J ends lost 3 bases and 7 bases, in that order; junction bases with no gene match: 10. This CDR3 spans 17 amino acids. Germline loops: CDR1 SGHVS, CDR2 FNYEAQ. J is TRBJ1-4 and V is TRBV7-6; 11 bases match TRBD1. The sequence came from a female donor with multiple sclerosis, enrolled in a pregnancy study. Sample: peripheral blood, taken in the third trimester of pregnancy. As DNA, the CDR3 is TGTGCCAGCAGCTTGTCGACCGGGGACAGGGGGGGTGAAAAACTGTTTTTT. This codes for CASSLSTGDRGGEKLFF.